This T cell receptor beta chain emerged from a study of blood T cell repertoires in COVID-19. Assay: immunoSEQ multiplex PCR; the TCRdb copy retains only in-frame clones and omits some. The sample yields roughly 300,000 clones, around 87% seen once. V lost 8 bases, J lost 7 bases, and 18 bases lay in between. In germline, CDR1 is MRHNA, CDR2 SNTAGT. This CDR3 has 15 amino acids. The material sequenced was peripheral blood. The chain employs TRBV6-4 and TRBJ1-6; D might be TRBD1 (6 bases). The receptor comes from a woman aged 50 to 60 who had recovered from COVID-19. Written as DNA, the CDR3 is TGTGCCAGCCCCACAGGGTCCCACCACAATTCACCCCTCCACTTT. This sequence encodes CASPTGSHHNSPLHF.